These T cell receptor beta chains were read from a single sample in a study of technical replicates of blood from a few donors. The data were produced by immunoSEQ multiplex PCR, yet TCRdb's version contains in-frame clones alone and is incomplete. The data hold about 89,000 clones, with approximately 94% observed a single time. Sequenced sample: T cells isolated from PBMCs. All receptors come from a human donor in good health. Each CDR3 is given with its conserved first and last residue. A D gene is named only where the DNA matches it firmly. Clone size appears in some rows only: once, few, many, or a class for an expanded clone.

D gene	V gene	J gene	clone size	CDR3 protein	CDR3 DNA
TRBD2	TRBV11-2	TRBJ2-3	-	CASSLGTSGGDTQYF	TGTGCCAGCAGCCTCGGGACTAGCGGAGGGGATACGCAGTATTTT
-	TRBV5-1	TRBJ2-3	-	CASSLGAGPPGDTQYF	TGCGCCAGCAGCTTGGGGGCAGGCCCGCCCGGAGATACGCAGTATTTT
TRBD1	TRBV7-9	TRBJ1-1	-	CASSLSGTGEAFF	TGTGCCAGCAGCTTATCGGGGACAGGTGAAGCTTTCTTT
-	TRBV11-3	TRBJ2-7	once	CASRMRGSYEQYF	TGTGCCAGCAGGATGAGGGGGTCCTACGAGCAGTACTTC
-	TRBV9	TRBJ2-3	-	CASGLQGTDTQYF	TGTGCCAGTGGACTTCAAGGCACAGATACGCAGTATTTT
TRBD2	TRBV25-1	TRBJ2-3	-	CASSEYYATSGRLDTQYF	TGTGCCAGCAGTGAATATTACGCGACTAGCGGGAGATTGGATACGCAGTATTTT
-	TRBV7-2	TRBJ2-7	-	CASSPGEGHSYEQYF	TGTGCCAGCAGCCCGGGGGAGGGACACTCCTACGAGCAGTACTTC
TRBD1	TRBV2	TRBJ1-5	-	CASSSRTGGNQPQHF	TGTGCCAGCAGCTCGAGGACAGGGGGCAATCAGCCCCAGCATTTT
-	TRBV6-1	TRBJ1-4	-	CASSEFWAATNEKLFF	TGTGCCAGCAGTGAATTTTGGGCAGCAACTAATGAAAAACTGTTTTTT
-	TRBV7-9	TRBJ1-1	-	CASSSTLNTEAFF	TGTGCCAGCAGCTCAACACTGAACACTGAAGCTTTCTTT
TRBD2	TRBV15	TRBJ2-1	-	CATSRDTGRTPSYNEQFF	TGTGCCACCAGCAGAGATACCGGGAGGACCCCCTCCTACAATGAGCAGTTCTTC
TRBD2	TRBV9	TRBJ2-7	-	CASSVTSGYEQYF	TGTGCCAGCAGCGTCACTAGCGGATACGAGCAGTACTTC
-	TRBV12-1	TRBJ2-1	-	CASSSRVPHNEQFF	TGTGCCAGCAGCTCCAGGGTCCCCCACAATGAGCAGTTCTTC
TRBD2	TRBV25-1	TRBJ2-3	-	CASSAGLAGRTDTQYF	TGTGCCAGCAGTGCCGGTCTAGCGGGAAGGACAGATACGCAGTATTTT
TRBD1	TRBV10-1	TRBJ2-5	-	CASRKGETGVSETQYF	TGCGCCAGCAGAAAGGGTGAGACAGGGGTTTCAGAGACCCAGTACTTC
-	TRBV5-5	TRBJ1-4	-	CASSLASDNEKLFF	TGTGCCAGCAGCTTGGCTAGTGATAATGAAAAACTGTTTTTT
TRBD2	TRBV27	TRBJ2-7	-	CASGAQSAGGIEQYF	TGTGCCAGCGGTGCACAATCGGCGGGAGGAATTGAGCAGTACTTC
TRBD1	TRBV4-1	TRBJ1-2	-	CASSLVGTGDNYGYTF	TGCGCCAGCAGCCTCGTGGGGACAGGGGACAACTATGGCTACACCTTC